The source of this TCR beta chain is a study of shared clonotypes between healthy human individuals (dated by TCRdb to the early 2020s). Study-wide context: Three men and a couple of women, aged 18 to 49 years, made up the cohort. Blood TCR repertoires of roughly five healthy adults were deeply sequenced to estimate repertoire size and the extent of clonotype sharing between individuals. Per donor, three plates each were used for CD4 naive and CD4 memory, two for CD8 naive, and one for CD8 memory. To increase sequencing depth and limit assay-specific biases, TCR repertoire library preparation and sequencing were carried out by different laboratories using diverse techniques. Leukapheresis yielded between about 0.94 and 10 billion PBMCs per donor. Broad study findings and their caveats: Estimated clonotype richness was generally larger for naive than for memory subsets. The genetic and exposure-history diversity represented was limited by the small number of donors. Incomplete sequencing was indicated by rarefaction of sorted-subset datasets, despite the large sequencing depth. Sharing across several donors was observed for around 5% of naive CD4, over 3% of naive CD8, 2% to 2.5% of memory CD4, and approximately 0.41% of memory CD8 clonotypes. Only blood was sampled, and tissue TCR repertoires likely differ from those in blood. Based on pairwise subsampling, the degree of clonotype sharing among donors was expected to be affected by sequencing depth. Higher generation probabilities were observed for clonotypes shared by all four sorted-subset donors than for non-shared clonotypes.

About this clone: Its antigen has not been determined. No base quality values were provided; no much bigger clone lies one nucleotide off.

CD8 naive samples consisted of CD45RO-negative cells that were positively selected for CCR7, yielding a CD45RA+CCR7+ population without TemRA cells. Donors were healthy HIV-negative adults with no recently reported acute infections or vaccinations. Every donor was a Caucasian adult residing in Nashville, Tennessee, USA. After blood collection by leukapheresis, PBMCs were isolated using Ficoll-Histopaque density gradient centrifugation and then cryopreserved in the vapor phase of liquid nitrogen. Analytical flow cytometry was used to check the purity and quantity of every magnetically sorted T cell population. Genomic DNA was isolated from each sorted fraction and quantified by UV absorbance on a Nanodrop 2000c. Using the deep immunoSEQ assay, multiplex PCR amplified TCR CDR3 regions from genomic DNA. Extracted genomic DNA from each cell subset was spread evenly across all wells of several immunoSEQ 96-well plates, with each plate serving as a replicate. Each replicate PCR for sorted subsets received about 200 ng genomic DNA, equal to 28,000 or so T cell genomes. Purified libraries were quantified with a Qubit 3.0 fluorometer, sized on a Bioanalyzer 2100, and re-quantified with the KAPA Library Quantification kit. Each immunoSEQ 96-well plate was sequenced on its own single-read 150-cycle Illumina NextSeq 550 flow cell. From the authors' description of their analysis: The immunoSEQ output contained only junctional sequences without quality scores, so filtering could not match that applied to full-length reads. To assign V/J genes and CDR3, sequences were annotated against IMGT germline references using PyIR, a Python wrapper for IgBLAST v1.9. Reads were filtered out if the reads had weak V/J assignments (E-value above 1e-6), no CDR3, stop codons, out-of-frame junctions, or ambiguous translated residues. V3J clonotypes were defined by identical inferred V gene, J gene, and CDR3 amino acid sequence. Percentage overlap between repertoires was calculated by dividing the number of shared unique clonotypes by the size of the smaller repertoire. Repertoire richness was assessed with RTK rarefaction, the Chao1 estimator, and Recon v2.1 estimates of unobserved clonotypes. Generation probabilities for all TCRbeta clonotypes obtained by the gDNA method from a handful of donors were computed using OLGA. In its TCRdb copy, this immuneACCESS table keeps in-frame sequences only and misses some clones. Where compared with another copy, unresolved V genes explain less than half of these, and the others have no known cause. The V and J calls and clone size come from that table; D and trimming were worked out from the DNA. The table for this sample lists around 2,000,000 clones; 85% to 95% of them were counted only once. Jointly, the top ten make up 1.5% to 2% of the sample.

Trimming takes 5 bases off V and 4 bases off J; junction bases not matched to a gene: 8. There are 18 amino acids in the CDR3, from cysteine to phenylalanine inclusive. Of all the DNA, just the CDR3 is kept, 54 bases in frame from base 1. CDR1 SGHVS and CDR2 FQNEAQ are derived from the germline V gene. Sequenced input: naive CD8+ T cells from PBMCs. The cell subset or site label, read with the paper, signifies: CD45RA+CCR7+. This sequence originates from a man younger than 35 in good health. Some clones in this sample may be carry-over from other donors' samples. Recombination joined TRBV7-8 with TRBJ2-1, with TRBD2 matching 16 junction bases. The CDR3 loop reads CASSTGLAGGDIYNEQFF. The nucleotides read TGTGCCAGCAGCACGGGACTAGCGGGAGGGGATATTTACAATGAGCAGTTCTTC.